These 21 T cell receptor beta chains share one sample of origin, sequenced in a study of neurological immune-mediated disorders. TCRdb passed the 5' RACE reads through MiXCR, listing each CDR3 protein once. In the table there are about 62,000 distinct CDR3 sequences, around 4.8% of which are singletons. Sequencing was done on a sample of PBMCs. The receptors derive from a woman aged 45-65 years with multiple sclerosis.

This clonotype appeared many times. This chain uses TRBV10-3 with TRBJ1-6, with 7 nucleotides matching TRBD1. This CDR3 has 14 amino acids. Looked up from germline, CDR1 is ENHRY and CDR2 is SYGVKD. The junction had 4 bases not matched to a gene; V was cut back by 3 bases and J by 8 bases. CDR3 region: CAISEQGMDSPLHF. CDR3 sequence (DNA): TGTGCCATCAGTGAACAGGGGATGGATTCACCCCTCCACTTT.

This clonotype was found many times. The rearrangement links TRBV7-8 to TRBJ2-7; D gene unclear. This CDR3 comprises 14 residues. Germline CDR1 is SGHVS and CDR2 is FQNEAQ. With 1 base removed from V and 6 bases from J, the gap between germline ends came to 13 bases. The CDR3 sequence: CASSLGYGPGEQYF. The CDR3, as DNA: TGTGCCAGCAGCTTAGGTTACGGTCCGGGCGAGCAGTACTTC.

Many counts were recorded for this clonotype. This chain uses TRBV7-9 with TRBJ1-1; no clear D. The CDR3 has 15 residues. From germline, CDR1 is SEHNR and CDR2 FQNEAQ (reference sequence). Trimming cost V 0 bases and J 2 bases, with 10 bases left between them. CDR3 protein: CASSLAGDINTEAFF. CDR3 DNA sequence: TGTGCCAGCAGCTTAGCGGGAGACATAAACACTGAAGCTTTCTTT.

This clonotype occurred many times. V is TRBV6-5 and J is TRBJ2-3, with 8 bases fitting TRBD2. Trimming at V came to 5 bases and at J to 0 bases, leaving 4 bases not matched to a gene. Per the germline V gene, CDR1 is MNHEY and CDR2 is SVGAGI. CDR3 length: 15 amino acids. DNA for the CDR3: TGTGCCAGCAGTACTCGCGGGGGGAGCACAGATACGCAGTATTTT. Translated: CASSTRGGSTDTQYF.

The chain couples TRBV7-8 to TRBJ1-5, with D perhaps given as TRBD1 or TRBD2 (6 bases each). The tail of the sequence fits TRBJ2-3 better, so the J call may be wrong. There are 16 residues in the CDR3. Germline V CDR1 and CDR2: SGHVS, FQNEAQ. The CDR3 nucleotides read TGTGCCAGCAGCTTTGTCGGGGGCAGAACCAATCAGCCCCAGTATTTT. This gives the protein CASSFVGGRTNQPQYF.

This clonotype was counted at least ten times. The V gene is TRBV5-1, the J gene TRBJ2-7; unclear D gene. V lost 0 bases to trimming and J lost 4 bases, with 8 bases between them. From germline, CDR1 is SGHRS and CDR2 YFSETQ. The CDR3 runs to 13 residues. CDR3 in amino acids: CASSLARDYEQYF. The CDR3 DNA sequence: TGCGCCAGCAGCTTGGCGCGTGATTACGAGCAGTACTTC.

This clonotype was found many times. This chain links TRBV5-1 with TRBJ2-5; 12 nucleotides match TRBD2. The CDR3 extends over 16 amino acids. Trimming at V came to 4 bases and at J to 5 bases, leaving 9 bases not matched to a gene. The V gene's germline CDR1 is SGHRS and CDR2 YFSETQ. For the CDR3, the DNA is TGCGCCAGCAGCGCGCGACTAGCGGGGGCGGTTGAGACCCAGTACTTC. Its translation is CASSARLAGAVETQYF.

This clonotype was recorded many times. The V gene is TRBV12-3 or TRBV12-4, the J gene TRBJ2-5; 8 bases line up with TRBD1. After removal of 5 bases from V and 4 bases from J, the junction contained 6 bases not matched to a gene. The CDR3 has 14 residues. The CDR3 bases are TGTGCCAGCAGTAAGGGACAGGACGGAGAGACCCAGTACTTC. Protein: CASSKGQDGETQYF.

Ten or more counts support this clonotype. This chain's CDR3 is CASSLTAWTSTDTQYF. CDR3 sequence (DNA): TGTGCCAGCAGCCTTACGGCGTGGACCTCCACAGATACGCAGTATTTT. V and J are TRBV7-2 and TRBJ2-3; unclear D gene. This CDR3 comprises 16 residues. Per the germline V gene, CDR1 is SGHTA and CDR2 is FQGNSA. The V end was cut by 5 bases, the J end by 2 bases, with 17 bases between.

There are many counts of this clonotype. This chain links TRBV10-3 with TRBJ1-1; the D is unclear. CDR3 length: 12 amino acids. Germline V gives CDR1 ENHRY, CDR2 SYGVKD. Trimming took off 0 bases at V and 8 bases at J, with 7 bases between the two ends. The CDR3 spells CAISESRVEAFF. CDR3 bases: TGTGCCATCAGTGAGTCGAGGGTAGAAGCTTTCTTT.

This clonotype was seen repeatedly, ten times or more. V usage is TRBV28 and J usage is TRBJ2-7; a possible D gene is TRBD1 (6 bases). CDR1 is MDHEN and CDR2 is SYDVKM in the germline V gene. Between the trimmed V and J ends, which lost 9 bases and 0 bases, there was a span of 18 bases. The length of the CDR3 is 15 residues. In DNA form, the CDR3 reads TGTGCCAGTAGATCGGACAGATCAAGCTCCTACGAGCAGTACGTC. This translates into CASRSDRSSSYEQYV.

This clonotype was seen ten or more times. The genes are TRBV7-2 and TRBJ2-1; 10 bases line up with TRBD2. CDR1 and CDR2 (germline): SGHTA, FQGNSA. Germline trimming cut 8 bases from V and 5 bases from J; bases unmatched to any gene: 6. The CDR3 extends over 14 amino acids. The CDR3 coding sequence is TGTGCCAGCTCTCTAGCGGGGGCCCACAATGAGCAGTTCTTC. Its translation: CASSLAGAHNEQFF.

The rearrangement links TRBV10-3 to TRBJ1-1, with a tentative D call TRBD1 (5 bases). V lost 3 bases to trimming and J lost 7 bases, with 12 bases between them. Germline V gene lookup returns CDR1 ENHRY and CDR2 SYGVKD. CDR3 length: 13 amino acids. The CDR3 coding sequence is TGTGCCATCAGTGAATCCCCAGGGATTGAAGCTTTCTTT. Its translation: CAISESPGIEAFF.

This clonotype was detected many times. The rearrangement uses TRBV20-1 and TRBJ2-1; TRBD2 might be the D (6 bases). Deletions cut 3 bases from V and 10 bases from J, with 10 bases between. The CDR3 has 11 residues. Per the germline V gene, CDR1 is DFQATT and CDR2 is SNEGSKA (reference sequence). CDR3 protein: CSARTRSEQFF. CDR3 sequence (DNA): TGCAGTGCTAGGACTAGGAGCGAGCAGTTCTTC.

As for this clonotype: The junction differs from germline at one of its ends, possibly a read error. J is TRBJ1-5 and V is TRBV28; 10 bases map to TRBD1. CDR3 size: 15 residues. The germline gives CDR1 MDHEN, CDR2 SYDVKM. The CDR3 protein is CASSFGTGDWEPQNF. For the CDR3, the DNA is TGTGCCAGCAGTTTCGGGACAGGGGATTGGGAGCCCCAGAATTTT. The variable domain in full, with the rest retrieved from reference TRBV28 and TRBJ1-5, is DVKVTQSSRYLVKRTGEKVFLECVQDMDHENMFWYRQDPGLGLRLIYFSYDVKMKEKGDIPEGYSVSREKKERFSLILESASTNQTSMYLCASSFGTGDWEPQNFGDGTRLSIL.

This clonotype was seen at least ten times. The chain has TRBV20-1 and TRBJ1-2; 11 nucleotides align to TRBD1. The J segment lost 7 bases and the V segment lost 7 bases, leaving 2 bases of the junction unmatched. The CDR3 is made up of 11 amino acids. Germline values: CDR1 DFQATT, CDR2 SNEGSKA (reference sequence). Written as DNA, the CDR3 is TGCAGTGTGGACAGGGGGCCTGGCTACACCTTC. Protein: CSVDRGPGYTF.

This clonotype was observed a few times. The V call is TRBV20-1, the J call TRBJ2-4; D ambiguous. This CDR3 is built from 14 residues. Trimming pared 1 base from V and 1 base from J, leaving 8 bases between. Germline V gene data show CDR1 as DFQATT and CDR2 as SNEGSKA (reference sequence). The CDR3 sequence is CSARGAGAKNIQYF. CDR3 coding DNA: TGCAGTGCTAGAGGAGCTGGGGCCAAAAACATTCAGTACTTC.

This clonotype was detected many times. The V and J genes are TRBV29-1 and TRBJ2-7; 8 bases are shared with TRBD1. Germline CDR1 is SQVTM and CDR2 is ANQGSEA. The CDR3 contains 12 residues. The V and J ends lost 4 bases and 3 bases, in that order; junction bases with no gene match: 2. The CDR3 DNA reads TGCAGCGTTGGCGGACAGGGCTACGAGCAGTACTTC. Translation: CSVGGQGYEQYF.

Many counts were recorded for this clonotype. The chain has TRBV6-5 and TRBJ1-1; D ambiguous. The length of the CDR3 is 14 residues. Trimming removed 1 base from V and 3 bases from J, with 9 bases in between. Germline CDR1 reads MNHEY; CDR2 reads SVGAGI. CDR3 in DNA: TGTGCCAGCAGTTACTACGACATCTACACTGAAGCTTTCTTT. Translating it yields CASSYYDIYTEAFF.

This clonotype appeared many times. The chain is built from TRBV24-1 and TRBJ2-5; D unclear. Germline loops: CDR1 KGHDR, CDR2 SFDVKD. CDR3 length equals 11 residues. V lost 6 bases, J lost 5 bases, and 6 bases lay in between. The DNA of the CDR3 is TGTGCCACCAGTTCCAGGGAGACCCAGTACTTC. It specifies CATSSRETQYF.

This clonotype was observed at least ten times. The rearrangement uses TRBV6-2 or TRBV6-3 and TRBJ1-2, with D possibly TRBD1 on 5 matching bases. Looked up from germline, CDR1 is MNHEY and CDR2 is SVGEGT. V was trimmed by 6 bases and J by 4 bases, leaving 15 bases between them. CDR3 length equals 14 residues. The CDR3 DNA is TGTGCCAGCAGCCCAGGTGACAGTTCCTATGGCTACACCTTC. This translates into CASSPGDSSYGYTF.